The rows below give T cell receptor beta chains drawn from one sample of a study of cytotoxic CD8 clonotypes in ibrutinib-treated CLL. The protocol was immunoSEQ multiplex PCR, while the TCRdb copy is restricted to in-frame clones and leaves out a portion. The data contain approximately 100,000 clones, 50% to 65% of them singletons. The specimen was PBMCs, collected after 24 months of ibrutinib treatment. These receptors were taken from a human donor with chronic lymphocytic leukemia. The CDR3 runs from the conserved cysteine through the conserved F or W. Fields, in order: V gene, CDR3 length, J gene, D gene, clone size, CDR3 DNA, CDR3 protein. The D gene is left open where the match is weak. Only some rows state a clone size, as once, few, many or a class for expanded clones.

TRBV11-1	12	TRBJ2-7	.	.	TGTGCCAGCAGCTCCCTGTACTACGAGCAGTACTTC	CASSSLYYEQYF
TRBV7-2	16	TRBJ2-5	TRBD2	.	TGTGCCAGCAGCATTAAAGCGGGGGGGCGTCAAGAGACCCAGTACTTC	CASSIKAGGRQETQYF
TRBV6-6	11	TRBJ1-1	.	few	TGTGCCAGCAAGGGGAGCACTGAAGCTTTCTTT	CASKGSTEAFF
TRBV6-6	14	TRBJ2-6	.	once	TGTGCCAGCAGTTGGGACCCTGGGGCCAACGTCCTGACTTTC	CASSWDPGANVLTF
TRBV28	13	TRBJ1-2	.	.	TGTGCCAGCAGTTTACCGGGGTCTTATGGCTACACCTTC	CASSLPGSYGYTF
TRBV7-9	15	TRBJ1-4	.	.	TGTGCCAGCAGCTTAGACGGTCCACCGAGGGAAAAACTGTTTTTT	CASSLDGPPREKLFF
TRBV7-6	17	TRBJ2-7	TRBD1	.	TGTGCCAGCAGCTTATGGTCGGCGACAGGGACCTATGGCGAGCAGTACTTC	CASSLWSATGTYGEQYF
TRBV19	14	TRBJ2-7	.	.	TGTGCCAGTAGTATAGCCACAGGGAGCTACGAGCAGTACTTC	CASSIATGSYEQYF
TRBV5-8	13	TRBJ1-4	.	.	TGTGCCAGCAGCTTCCAGATTAATGAAAAACTGTTTTTT	CASSFQINEKLFF
TRBV7-9	18	TRBJ1-2	TRBD1	few	TGTGCCAGCAGCTTATTGTTGGACAGGGGGTCAATCCCCTATGGCTACACCTTC	CASSLLLDRGSIPYGYTF
TRBV6-1	15	TRBJ1-5	.	.	TGTGCCAGCAGTGACAGGGCCAACAGCAATCAGCCCCAGCATTTT	CASSDRANSNQPQHF
TRBV7-9	14	TRBJ2-7	TRBD2	few	TGTGCCAGCAGCTTGGCTAGCGGGGTCTACGAGCAGTACTTC	CASSLASGVYEQYF
TRBV20-1	11	TRBJ2-7	.	.	TGCAGTGGGTCCGCCGCCTACGAGCAGTACTTC	CSGSAAYEQYF
TRBV5-1	14	TRBJ1-2	.	.	TGCGCCAGCAGCTTGGACTCTGGCGAAGACGGCTACACCTTC	CASSLDSGEDGYTF
TRBV4-1	16	TRBJ2-6	.	.	TGCGCCAGCAGCCAAGCACTCACCTCTGGGGCCAACGTCCTGACTTTC	CASSQALTSGANVLTF
TRBV28	13	TRBJ2-7	.	.	TGTGCCAGCAGTTTCGGGGTTCACTACGAGCAGTACTTC	CASSFGVHYEQYF
TRBV9	15	TRBJ1-6	TRBD1	.	TGTGCCAGCAGCGTAGATCCAGGGGGCGTTTCACCCCTCCACTTT	CASSVDPGGVSPLHF
TRBV6-6	16	TRBJ1-4	.	few	TGTGCCAGCAGTTACTCGATTTCTGGGGCCAGGGAAAAACTGTTTTTT	CASSYSISGAREKLFF
TRBV9	15	TRBJ2-7	TRBD1	.	TGTGCCAGCAGCGACCGACAGGGGAGGATCTACGAGCAGTACTTC	CASSDRQGRIYEQYF
TRBV30	12	TRBJ1-2	.	.	TGTGCCTGGAAGGGGTTCCTATATGGCTACACCTTC	CAWKGFLYGYTF
TRBV15	15	TRBJ1-1	TRBD1	.	TGTGCCACCAGCAGGAGACAGGGGTCGAACACTGAAGCTTTCTTT	CATSRRQGSNTEAFF
TRBV5-1	12	TRBJ1-1	TRBD1	.	TGCGCCAGCAGCGGGACAGGGATTGAAGCTTTCTTT	CASSGTGIEAFF
TRBV7-6	14	TRBJ2-7	.	.	TGTGCCAGCAGCTTACTACTAGAACTCTACGAGCAGTACTTC	CASSLLLELYEQYF
TRBV29-1	12	TRBJ1-4	.	.	TGCAGCGTTACGGGGACTAATGAAAAACTGTTTTTT	CSVTGTNEKLFF
TRBV5-4	16	TRBJ2-5	TRBD1	.	TGTGCCAGCAGCTTCAAAACAGGGGGAGATAAAGAGACCCAGTACTTC	CASSFKTGGDKETQYF
TRBV5-1	14	TRBJ2-1	TRBD1	.	TGCGCCAGCAGCTGGGACAGTCAGAACAATGAGCAGTTCTTC	CASSWDSQNNEQFF
TRBV6-1	13	TRBJ1-1	.	.	TGTGCCAGCAGTCGCGAGATGAACACTGAAGCTTTCTTT	CASSREMNTEAFF
TRBV14	16	TRBJ2-1	TRBD2	.	TGTGCCAGCAGCTTACTAGCGGGGGGCTCCTACAATGAGCAGTTCTTC	CASSLLAGGSYNEQFF
TRBV5-1	15	TRBJ1-2	.	.	TGCGCCAGCAGCTTGGGTGCAGGCGCTAACTATGGCTACACCTTC	CASSLGAGANYGYTF
TRBV5-1	13	TRBJ2-2	.	.	TGCGCCAGCAGCTTTCGATCACACGGGGAGCTGTTTTTT	CASSFRSHGELFF
TRBV4-2	14	TRBJ2-3	.	.	TGTGCCAGCAGCGTTGACCGTAGCACAGATACGCAGTATTTT	CASSVDRSTDTQYF
TRBV2	15	TRBJ2-7	.	.	TGTGCCAGCACTACGGACAGCGTTTCTTCCTACGAGCAGTACTTC	CASTTDSVSSYEQYF
TRBV27	13	TRBJ2-1	.	.	TGTGCCAGCTGTCCAAGCTCCTACAATGAGCAGTTCTTC	CASCPSSYNEQFF
TRBV30	13	TRBJ2-2	.	few	TGTGCCTGGAGGACTACGAACACCGGGGAGCTGTTTTTT	CAWRTTNTGELFF
TRBV7-9	16	TRBJ2-5	TRBD2	.	TGTGCCAGCAGCCCCGGACTAGCGGGGACCCAAGAGACCCAGTACTTC	CASSPGLAGTQETQYF
TRBV30	11	TRBJ2-5	.	.	TGTGCCTGGAGTGAAAAAGAGACCCAGTACTTC	CAWSEKETQYF
TRBV30	14	TRBJ1-1	TRBD1	few	TGTGCCTGGAGGAGACAGGGTTTAAACACTGAAGCTTTCTTT	CAWRRQGLNTEAFF
TRBV7-2	15	TRBJ1-2	.	.	TGTGCCAGCAGCTCACCAAGGACGGCTAACTATGGCTACACCTTC	CASSSPRTANYGYTF
TRBV29-1	12	TRBJ2-5	.	.	TGCAGCGTTGGAGGGGCCCGGGAGACCCAGTACTTC	CSVGGARETQYF
TRBV2	11	TRBJ2-1	.	.	TGTGCCAGCAGGACAACCAATGAGCAGTTCTTC	CASRTTNEQFF
TRBV4-1	15	TRBJ2-7	TRBD2	few	TGCGCCAGCAGCCAAGATAGCCTGACTAGCCTCGAGCAGTACTTC	CASSQDSLTSLEQYF
TRBV4-1	14	TRBJ1-4	.	few	TGCGCCAGCAGCCAAGAGTCTACAGGGCTAAAACTGTTTTTT	CASSQESTGLKLFF
TRBV18	17	TRBJ2-6	TRBD1	few	TGTGCCAGCTCACCACAGCCAGGGGGTTCTGGGGCCAACGTCCTGACTTTC	CASSPQPGGSGANVLTF
TRBV7-9	14	TRBJ1-6	TRBD1	.	TGTGCCAGCAGAGGGACAGGGGTAAATTCACCCCTCCACTTT	CASRGTGVNSPLHF
TRBV19	12	TRBJ1-2	.	.	TGTGCCAGTAGGTCGGAACTCGGCGGCTACACCTTC	CASRSELGGYTF
TRBV7-2	15	TRBJ2-5	TRBD2	.	TGTGCCAGCAGCTTTAGCGGGGGGCCAAGCGGGACCCAGTACTTC	CASSFSGGPSGTQYF
TRBV6-5	15	TRBJ1-5	.	many	TGTGCCAGCAGTTTAGTCGCAGGAGGGAATCAGCCCCAGCATTTT	CASSLVAGGNQPQHF